Following are 25 T cell receptor beta chains from one sample sequenced in a study of T cell changes during pregnancy in multiple sclerosis. Sequenced by immunoSEQ multiplex PCR; TCRdb stores in-frame clones only, minus some. The sample records some 52,000 clones, almost 95% being singletons. The sample in question was CD4+ T cells from peripheral blood mononuclear cells, obtained in the third trimester of pregnancy. Every receptor here comes from a female donor with multiple sclerosis, enrolled in a pregnancy study.

The chain is built from TRBV28 and TRBJ2-7; 10 positions match TRBD1. Germline V gene lookup returns CDR1 MDHEN and CDR2 SYDVKM. The CDR3 contains 15 residues. J was trimmed by 3 bases and V by 6 bases; bases with no gene match: 8. CDR3 sequence: CASRGRDRGFYEQYF. DNA for the CDR3: TGTGCCAGCAGGGGCCGGGACAGGGGATTCTACGAGCAGTACTTC.

This rearrangement joins TRBV2 to TRBJ2-3; TRBD1 is a possible D gene (5 bases). The CDR3 extends over 17 amino acids. V was clipped by 5 bases and J by 0 bases, with 18 bases between them. Germline CDR1 is SNHLY and CDR2 is FYNNEI. CDR3 in amino acids: CASSTTVYRLSTDTQYF. CDR3 DNA: TGTGCCAGCAGTACGACAGTGTATAGACTTAGCACAGATACGCAGTATTTT.

This chain joins TRBV11-2 and TRBJ2-7; 7 bases are shared with TRBD2. Germline CDR1 is SGHAT and CDR2 is FQNNGV. The CDR3 runs 15 residues. V shed 0 bases and J 4 bases; nucleotides not matched to a gene: 6. The CDR3 region is CASSLDRGGRYEQYF. CDR3 coding DNA: TGTGCCAGCAGCTTAGATCGGGGAGGGCGGTACGAGCAGTACTTC. The full variable domain, completed using reference TRBV11-2 and TRBJ2-7, is EAGVAQSPRYKIIEKRQSVAFWCNPISGHATLYWYQQILGQGPKLLIQFQNNGVVDDSQLPKDRFSAERLKGVDSTLKIQPAKLEDSAVYLCASSLDRGGRYEQYFGPGTRLTVT.

The genes are TRBV9 and TRBJ2-1; weak D call: TRBD1 (6 bases). The CDR3 has 14 residues. Looked up from germline, CDR1 is SGDLS and CDR2 is YYNGEE. V shed 3 bases and J shed 9 bases, with 16 bases lying between them. CDR3: CASSGTGFRPEQFF. CDR3 sequence (DNA): TGTGCCAGCAGCGGCACAGGGTTTAGGCCTGAGCAGTTCTTC. Complete variable domain (other parts from reference TRBV9 and TRBJ2-1): DSGVTQTPKHLITATGQRVTLRCSPRSGDLSVYWYQQSLDQGLQFLIQYYNGEERAKGNILERFSAQQFPDLHSELNLSSLELGDSALYFCASSGTGFRPEQFFGPGTRLTVL.

The gene calls are TRBV6-4 and TRBJ2-7, with 8 bases identical to TRBD2. V lost 0 bases, J lost 2 bases, and 9 bases stayed unmatched. CDR1 is MRHNA and CDR2 is SNTAGT in the germline V gene. The CDR3 loop spans 17 amino acids. The CDR3 DNA reads TGTGCCAGCAGTGACTCACGGGAGGGGAGGTCCCCCTACGAGCAGTACTTC. Translated: CASSDSREGRSPYEQYF.

This chain joins TRBV11-2 and TRBJ1-1, with unresolved D. Germline values: CDR1 SGHAT, CDR2 FQNNGV. Trimming took off 8 bases at V and 3 bases at J, with 10 bases between the two ends. There are 12 residues in the CDR3. The DNA for the CDR3 is TGTGCCAGCGGTAGGAGGGACACTGAAGCTTTCTTT. Protein: CASGRRDTEAFF.

This chain uses TRBV30 with TRBJ1-2; 9 bases are a match to TRBD1. The CDR3 loop spans 12 amino acids. Per germline, CDR1 GTSNPN and CDR2 SVGIG (reference sequence). J was trimmed by 8 bases and V by 3 bases; bases with no gene match: 4. The CDR3 reads CAWRRQGGGYTF. In DNA form, the CDR3 reads TGTGCCTGGAGACGACAGGGGGGAGGCTACACCTTC.

The CDR3 nucleotides read TGTGCCAGCAGTGAAAACTCTAGGGGAACCCAGTACTTC. Its translation: CASSENSRGTQYF. The gene calls are TRBV6-1 and TRBJ2-5, with D tentatively TRBD1 (5 bases). V dropped 2 bases and J dropped 8 bases, with 12 bases sitting between them. Germline lookup yields CDR1 MNHNS and CDR2 SASEGT. There are 13 residues in the CDR3.

The CDR3 region is CASSPRIGGRFTTNTEAFF. CDR3 coding DNA: TGCGCCAGCAGCCCCAGGATCGGGGGGCGATTCACCACGAACACTGAAGCTTTCTTT. V gene TRBV5-1 combines with J gene TRBJ1-1; tentatively, D is TRBD1 (6 bases). The CDR3 spans 19 residues. The V and J ends lost 4 bases and 1 base respectively, with 26 bases between them. Germline V gene sequence: CDR1 SGHRS, CDR2 YFSETQ.

A few counts support this clone. The chain has TRBV2 and TRBJ1-6; 10 bases are shared with TRBD1. V was pared by 11 bases and J by 7 bases, with 2 bases of the junction left unmatched. The CDR3 is made up of 12 amino acids. The germline CDR1 and CDR2 sequences are SNHLY and FYNNEI. CDR3 nucleotides: TGTGCCGGGGGACAGGGGAATTCACCCCTCCACTTT. This gives the protein CAGGQGNSPLHF. Full variable domain (missing parts from reference TRBV2 and TRBJ1-6): EPEVTQTPSHQVTQMGQEVILRCVPISNHLYFYWYRQILGQKVEFLVSFYNNEISEKSEIFDDQFSVERPDGSNFTLKIRSTKLEDSAMYFCAGGQGNSPLHFGNGTRLTVT.

CDR3 residues: CASSSWRENEQFF. The DNA of the CDR3 is TGTGCCAGCAGTTCATGGAGAGAAAATGAGCAGTTCTTC. The chain links TRBV6-1 to TRBJ2-1; D is unclear. This CDR3 is built from 13 residues. Germline CDR1 is MNHNS and CDR2 is SASEGT. The ends were cut back, 5 bases at V and 7 bases at J, with 12 bases in the middle.

The V gene is TRBV10-3, the J gene TRBJ2-2; possible D gene TRBD2, 6 bases. Germline V gives CDR1 ENHRY, CDR2 SYGVKD. This CDR3 is 17 amino acids long. The V gene lost 4 bases and the J gene lost 2 bases, with 17 bases spanning the gap. CDR3 residues: CAISGPGLTFNTGELFF. The CDR3 coding sequence is TGTGCCATCAGTGGCCCCGGACTAACCTTTAACACCGGGGAGCTGTTTTTT.

The V and J genes are TRBV5-4 and TRBJ1-1, with 7 bases lining up with TRBD1. V was pared by 3 bases and J by 4 bases, with 9 bases of the junction left unmatched. The CDR3 runs 15 residues. From germline, CDR1 is SGHNT and CDR2 YYREEE (reference sequence). This CDR3 is CASSSAATGFTEAFF. CDR3 nucleotide sequence: TGTGCCAGCAGCTCGGCCGCGACAGGGTTCACTGAAGCTTTCTTT.

The gene calls are TRBV7-9 and TRBJ2-7, with D possibly being TRBD2 (7 bases). There are 14 residues in the CDR3. V gave up 5 bases and J gave up 2 bases, with 13 bases separating them. CDR1 SEHNR and CDR2 FQNEAQ come from the germline V gene (reference sequence). The chain's CDR3 is CASSLGGGAYEQYF. For the CDR3, the DNA is TGTGCCAGCAGCCTAGGGGGAGGGGCCTACGAGCAGTACTTC.

Written as DNA, the CDR3 is TGTGTCAGAAGCTTCCGGACAGGACAAGAGACCCAGTACTTC. This translates into CVRSFRTGQETQYF. The chain recombines TRBV7-5 with TRBJ2-5; the table gives TRBD1 as D, unverified against the DNA. TRBV7-5 is a pseudogene. The CDR3 length is 14 residues.

The J gene is TRBJ2-3, the V gene TRBV29-1; 12 bases line up with TRBD2. The CDR3 is 15 amino acids. Germline trimming cut 4 bases from V and 6 bases from J; bases unmatched to any gene: 8. Germline lookup yields CDR1 SQVTM and CDR2 ANQGSEA. The CDR3 sequence: CSVAPSGGAGDTQYF. The CDR3 DNA sequence: TGCAGCGTTGCCCCTAGCGGGGGGGCCGGGGATACGCAGTATTTT.

The chain is built from TRBV15 and TRBJ2-5, with 7 bases matching TRBD1. CDR1 and CDR2 from the germline V gene are LNHNV and YYDKDF (reference sequence). This CDR3 is built from 15 residues. J gave up 5 bases and V 5 bases, and 11 bases lay outside the gene matches. The CDR3 reads CATSFSRARGETQYF. The CDR3 coding sequence is TGTGCCACCAGCTTTTCAAGGGCCAGGGGGGAGACCCAGTACTTC.

The rearrangement uses TRBV30 and TRBJ1-4; the D gene is possibly TRBD1 (6 bases). V was cut by 3 bases and J by 8 bases, with 13 bases left in between. Germline V gene lookup returns CDR1 GTSNPN and CDR2 SVGIG (reference sequence). The CDR3 is 13 residues long. CDR3 nucleotide sequence: TGTGCCTGGAGGCCAGGGGTTGCCGAAAAACTGTTTTTT. Translating it yields CAWRPGVAEKLFF.

This clone was recorded only once. The V and J genes are TRBV6-1 and TRBJ2-5; 10 bases map to TRBD1. The germline CDR1 and CDR2 sequences are MNHNS and SASEGT. Trimming removed 7 bases from V and 4 bases from J; junction bases left unmatched: 9. The CDR3 totals 15 residues. CDR3 nucleotides: TGTGCCAGCACTGACAGGGGGCTCCATCTAGAGACCCAGTACTTC. Translated, it gives CASTDRGLHLETQYF.

The chain carries TRBV12-5 and TRBJ1-1, with a weak D call TRBD1 (5 bases). The CDR3 has 14 residues. From germline, CDR1 is LGHNT and CDR2 FRNRAP. V was pared by 2 bases and J by 5 bases, with 12 bases between. This CDR3 reads CASGLFPGGTEAFF. The CDR3 DNA is TGTGCTAGTGGTTTGTTCCCCGGGGGTACTGAAGCTTTCTTT. Using reference TRBV12-5 and TRBJ1-1 for the parts outside the CDR3, the full variable domain is DARVTQTPRHKVTEMGQEVTMRCQPILGHNTVFWYRQTMMQGLELLAYFRNRAPLDDSGMPKDRFSAEMPDATLATLKIQPSEPRDSAVYFCASGLFPGGTEAFFGQGTRLTVV.

The V and J genes are TRBV30 and TRBJ2-5, with 9 bases aligning to TRBD2. V shed 0 bases and J 2 bases; nucleotides not matched to a gene: 4. The CDR3 extends over 15 amino acids. Germline V gives CDR1 GTSNPN, CDR2 SVGIG (reference sequence). This chain's CDR3 is CAWSVAGGDQETQYF. In DNA form, the CDR3 reads TGTGCCTGGAGTGTAGCGGGAGGTGATCAAGAGACCCAGTACTTC.

The V gene is TRBV7-8, the J gene TRBJ1-2, with D possibly TRBD1 on 5 matching bases. V was clipped by 1 base and J by 3 bases, with 15 bases between them. Per the germline V gene, CDR1 is SGHVS and CDR2 is FQNEAQ. This CDR3 is built from 16 residues. CDR3 in DNA: TGTGCCAGCAGCTTAGAAGGAGGGCAGGGCCACTATGGCTACACCTTC. Amino acids: CASSLEGGQGHYGYTF.

This sequence joins TRBV7-9 and TRBJ2-3; possibly TRBD1 for D (6 bases). The germline V gene has CDR1 SEHNR and CDR2 FQNEAQ (reference sequence). V dropped 0 bases and J dropped 2 bases, with 12 bases sitting between them. The CDR3 is 16 amino acids. The CDR3 region is CASSLATRDITDTQYF. The CDR3 DNA is TGTGCCAGCAGCTTAGCGACCCGGGACATCACAGATACGCAGTATTTT.

This chain joins TRBV7-9 and TRBJ1-1; the D is unclear. The CDR3 is 13 residues long. V lost 1 base and J lost 10, with 13 bases in between. Germline lookup yields CDR1 SEHNR and CDR2 FQNEAQ (reference sequence). As DNA, the CDR3 is TGTGCCAGCAGCTTAGGAAGGTCGGAGTCAGCTTTCTTT. Its translation is CASSLGRSESAFF.

V and J are TRBV10-3 and TRBJ2-5, with D tentatively TRBD1 (6 bases). CDR1 and CDR2 from the germline V gene are ENHRY and SYGVKD. The CDR3 is 17 amino acids. V was trimmed by 1 base and J by 2 bases, leaving 17 bases between them. CDR3 sequence reads: CAISEFRMGANQETQYF. The CDR3 region has the DNA TGTGCCATCAGTGAGTTCCGGATGGGGGCCAATCAAGAGACCCAGTACTTC.